One sample yielded the 6 T cell receptor beta chains listed below, sequenced in a study of OX40 agonist ivuxolimab in advanced cancers. The data were produced by immunoSEQ multiplex PCR, yet TCRdb's version contains in-frame clones alone and is incomplete. The profile shows fewer than 85,000 clones, around nine tenths of them singletons. Sequenced material: CD4+ or CD8+ T cells sorted from blood, taken in a trial of the OX40 agonist ivuxolimab. These receptors all come from an adult with an advanced solid tumor such as melanoma, head and neck, liver or kidney cancer.

The chain recombines TRBV2 with TRBJ1-2; 9 bases are a match to TRBD1. The J segment lost 4 bases and the V segment lost 10 bases, leaving 7 bases of the junction unmatched. From germline, CDR1 is SNHLY and CDR2 FYNNEI. The CDR3 length is 13 residues. CDR3 DNA sequence: TGTGCCAAGACTACAGGGGGCTTCTATGGCTACACCTTC. As protein: CAKTTGGFYGYTF.

The chain uses TRBV29-1 and TRBJ2-5; TRBD2 matches 8 bases. The CDR3 sequence is 15 residues long. The germline gives CDR1 SQVTM, CDR2 ANQGSEA. The junction had 9 bases not matched to a gene; V was cut back by 2 bases and J by 4 bases. CDR3 in amino acids: CSVETPGGAGETQYF. The CDR3 DNA reads as TGCAGCGTTGAAACCCCCGGGGGGGCGGGAGAGACCCAGTACTTC.

The chain combines TRBV29-1 with TRBJ2-7; 7 positions agree with TRBD1. Germline V gives CDR1 SQVTM, CDR2 ANQGSEA. The CDR3 spans 14 residues. With 6 bases clipped from V and 0 bases from J, the junction kept 8 bases outside the gene matches. The CDR3 here is CSVSTGQRSYEQYF. The DNA for the CDR3 is TGCAGCGTCTCTACGGGACAGCGCTCCTACGAGCAGTACTTC.

V and J are TRBV4-3 and TRBJ2-1, with 11 nucleotides matching TRBD2. Trimming took 0 bases from V and 8 from J; bases not matched to a gene: 6. The CDR3 contains 16 residues. CDR1 and CDR2 (germline): LGHNA, YSLEER. CDR3 loop: CASSQDRLAGFDEQFF. DNA for the CDR3: TGCGCCAGCAGCCAAGATCGACTAGCGGGGTTCGATGAGCAGTTCTTC.

The chain recombines TRBV9 with TRBJ2-1, with 9 bases that match TRBD2. Unmatched junction bases numbered 12, after V lost 0 bases and J lost 8 bases. The CDR3 is 17 residues long. From germline, CDR1 is SGDLS and CDR2 YYNGEE. The CDR3 reads CASSVDPLAGQRDEQFF. The CDR3 DNA reads TGTGCCAGCAGCGTAGACCCACTAGCGGGCCAAAGGGATGAGCAGTTCTTC.

The chain has TRBV5-3 and TRBJ2-1; 9 bases line up with TRBD2. TRBV5-3 has ORF status, its function being uncertain. CDR3 length: 19 residues. V was pared by 2 bases and J by 5 bases, with 17 bases of the junction left unmatched. The CDR3 DNA reads as TGTGCCAGAAGCTTAGGTCAGGGACTAGCACGTAAACTAAACAATGAGCAGTTCTTC. This encodes CARSLGQGLARKLNNEQFF.